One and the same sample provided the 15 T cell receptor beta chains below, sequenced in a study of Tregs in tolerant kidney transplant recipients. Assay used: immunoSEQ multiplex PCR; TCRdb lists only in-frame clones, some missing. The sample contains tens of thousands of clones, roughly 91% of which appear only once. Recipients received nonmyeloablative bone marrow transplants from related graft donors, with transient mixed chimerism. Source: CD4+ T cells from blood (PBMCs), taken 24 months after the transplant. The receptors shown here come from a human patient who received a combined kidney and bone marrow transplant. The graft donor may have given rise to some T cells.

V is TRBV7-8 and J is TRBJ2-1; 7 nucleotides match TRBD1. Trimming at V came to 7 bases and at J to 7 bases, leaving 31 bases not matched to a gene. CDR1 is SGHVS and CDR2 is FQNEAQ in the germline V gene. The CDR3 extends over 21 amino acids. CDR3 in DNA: TGTGCCAGCAACCCCAGACGGTTTCCCCCAACGAGGGGGCCCCCGAGGAATGAGCAGTTCTTC. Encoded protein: CASNPRRFPPTRGPPRNEQFF.

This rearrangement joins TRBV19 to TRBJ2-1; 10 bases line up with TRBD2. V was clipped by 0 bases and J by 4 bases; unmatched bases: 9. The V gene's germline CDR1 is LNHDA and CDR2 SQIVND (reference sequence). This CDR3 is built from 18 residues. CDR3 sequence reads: CASSIDLSASGRYNEQFF. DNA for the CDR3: TGTGCCAGTAGTATAGATCTATCGGCTAGCGGGAGATACAATGAGCAGTTCTTC.

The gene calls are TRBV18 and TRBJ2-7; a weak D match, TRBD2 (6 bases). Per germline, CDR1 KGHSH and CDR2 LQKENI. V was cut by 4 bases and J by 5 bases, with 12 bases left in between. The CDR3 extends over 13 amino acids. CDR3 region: CASSRPSVDEQYF. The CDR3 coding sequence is TGTGCCAGCTCACGACCTAGCGTCGACGAGCAGTACTTC.

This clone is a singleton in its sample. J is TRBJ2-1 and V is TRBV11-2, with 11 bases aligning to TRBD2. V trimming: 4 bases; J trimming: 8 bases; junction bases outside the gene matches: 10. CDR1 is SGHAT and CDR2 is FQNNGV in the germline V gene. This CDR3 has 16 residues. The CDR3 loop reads CASSSLGTSGRDEQFF. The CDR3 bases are TGTGCCAGCAGCTCGCTCGGGACTAGCGGAAGGGATGAGCAGTTCTTC.

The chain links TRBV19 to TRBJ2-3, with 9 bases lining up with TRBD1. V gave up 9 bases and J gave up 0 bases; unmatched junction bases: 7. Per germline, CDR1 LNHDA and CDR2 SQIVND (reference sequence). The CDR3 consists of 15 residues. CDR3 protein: CASSHRGPSTDTQYF. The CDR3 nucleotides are TGTGCCAGCAGCCACAGGGGGCCTAGCACAGATACGCAGTATTTT. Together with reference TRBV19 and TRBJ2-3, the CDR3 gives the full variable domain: DGGITQSPKYLFRKEGQNVTLSCEQNLNHDAMYWYRQDPGQGLRLIYYSQIVNDFQKGDIAEGYSVSREKKESFPLTVTSAQKNPTAFYLCASSHRGPSTDTQYFGPGTRLTVL.

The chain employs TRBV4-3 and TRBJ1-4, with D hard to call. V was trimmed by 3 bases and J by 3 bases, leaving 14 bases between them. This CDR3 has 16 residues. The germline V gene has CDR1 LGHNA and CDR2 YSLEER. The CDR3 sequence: CASSQFLHLANEKLFF. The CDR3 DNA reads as TGCGCCAGCAGCCAGTTCTTACACCTCGCTAATGAAAAACTGTTTTTT.

Written as DNA, the CDR3 is TGCGCCAGCAGCTTGACAACAGGGGTTTTTGAGCAGTTCTTC. It encodes CASSLTTGVFEQFF. V usage is TRBV5-1 and J usage is TRBJ2-1; TRBD1 matches at 7 bases. There are 14 residues in the CDR3. J was trimmed by 9 bases and V by 1 base; bases with no gene match: 7. Germline V gene data show CDR1 as SGHRS and CDR2 as YFSETQ.

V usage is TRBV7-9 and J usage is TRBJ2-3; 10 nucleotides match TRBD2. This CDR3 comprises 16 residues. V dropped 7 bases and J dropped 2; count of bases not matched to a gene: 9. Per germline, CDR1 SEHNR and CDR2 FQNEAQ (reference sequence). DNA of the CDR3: TGTGCCAGCAACAAATGGACTAGCGGCCTCACAGATACGCAGTATTTT. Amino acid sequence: CASNKWTSGLTDTQYF.

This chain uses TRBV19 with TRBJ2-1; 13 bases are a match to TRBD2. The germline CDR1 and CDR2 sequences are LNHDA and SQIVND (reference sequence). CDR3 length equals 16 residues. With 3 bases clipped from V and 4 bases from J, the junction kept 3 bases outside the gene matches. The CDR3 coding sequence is TGTGCCAGTAGTATCGGGACTAGCGGGGCGTACAATGAGCAGTTCTTC. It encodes CASSIGTSGAYNEQFF.

The CDR3 DNA is TGTGCCAGCAGTGTCTGGTACAGAAATGAAAAACTGTTTTTT. Protein: CASSVWYRNEKLFF. This chain links TRBV6-1 with TRBJ1-4; D is unresolved. CDR3 length equals 14 residues. The V and J ends lost 4 bases and 5 bases respectively, with 11 bases between them. CDR1 and CDR2 from the germline V gene are MNHNS and SASEGT.

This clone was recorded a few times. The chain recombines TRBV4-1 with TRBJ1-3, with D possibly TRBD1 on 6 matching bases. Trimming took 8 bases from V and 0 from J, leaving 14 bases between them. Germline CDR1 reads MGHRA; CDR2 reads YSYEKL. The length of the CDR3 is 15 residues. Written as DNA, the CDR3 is TGCGCCAGCGGGCGGGGGCAGTTCTCTGGAAACACCATATATTTT. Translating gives CASGRGQFSGNTIYF.

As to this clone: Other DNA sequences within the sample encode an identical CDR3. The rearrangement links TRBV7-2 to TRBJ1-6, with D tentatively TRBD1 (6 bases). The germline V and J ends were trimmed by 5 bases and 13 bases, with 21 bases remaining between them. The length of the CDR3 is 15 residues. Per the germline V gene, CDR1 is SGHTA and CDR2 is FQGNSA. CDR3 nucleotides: TGTGCCAGCAGCACAGGGCACAGATACGGTTCCCCCCTCCACTTT. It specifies CASSTGHRYGSPLHF.

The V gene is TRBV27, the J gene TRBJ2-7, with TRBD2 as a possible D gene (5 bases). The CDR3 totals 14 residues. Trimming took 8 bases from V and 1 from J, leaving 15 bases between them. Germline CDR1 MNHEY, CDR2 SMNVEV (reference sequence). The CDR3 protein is CASGSLSVSYEQYF. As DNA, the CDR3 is TGTGCCAGCGGGAGCTTGAGCGTATCCTACGAGCAGTACTTC.

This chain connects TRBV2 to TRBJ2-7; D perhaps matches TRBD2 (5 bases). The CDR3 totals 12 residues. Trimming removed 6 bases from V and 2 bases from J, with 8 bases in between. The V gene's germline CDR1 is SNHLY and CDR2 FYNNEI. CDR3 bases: TGTGCCAGCAGGCTAGCAACCTACGAGCAGTACTTC. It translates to CASRLATYEQYF.

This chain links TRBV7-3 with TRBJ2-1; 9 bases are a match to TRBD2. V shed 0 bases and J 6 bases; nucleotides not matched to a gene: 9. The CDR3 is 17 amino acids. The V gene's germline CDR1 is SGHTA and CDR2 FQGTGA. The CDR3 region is CASSLTQSGRWGNEQFF. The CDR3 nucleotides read TGTGCCAGCAGCTTAACTCAAAGCGGGAGGTGGGGCAATGAGCAGTTCTTC.